The 9 T cell receptor beta chains listed next were all sequenced from one sample in a study of relationships among human T cell subsets. From the CD45RA-negative fraction, anti-CD45RO beads picked out CD45RA-RO+ memory T cells. TCR alpha and beta CDR3s were amplified from mRNA by semiquantitative ARM-PCR. Exponential amplification used communal superprimers after tagged nested gene-specific primers in ARM-PCR. One entry per CDR3 protein, called by TCRdb with MiXCR from the multiplex PCR reads. The data hold 7,500 to 9,500 distinct CDR3 sequences, with approximately 50% observed a single time. Sequencing input: memory T cells sorted from blood. Receptors originate from a man in his forties or fifties in good health.

This clonotype was observed a few times. The rearrangement joins TRBV28 to TRBJ1-2; no reliable D call. The CDR3 spans 12 residues. Trimming took off 3 bases at V and 4 bases at J, with 6 bases between the two ends. Germline loops: CDR1 MDHEN, CDR2 SYDVKM. The CDR3 nucleotides read TGTGCCAGCAGTTTCGGGAGCTATGGCTACACCTTC. Translation gives CASSFGSYGYTF.

This clonotype has just one count. The rearrangement links TRBV30 to TRBJ2-4; D is unclear. Germline V CDR1 and CDR2: GTSNPN, SVGIG (reference sequence). Trimming took off 1 base at V and 0 bases at J, with 13 bases between the two ends. The CDR3 is 16 amino acids. The CDR3 loop reads CAWSAHSSLAKNIQYF. The DNA for the CDR3 is TGTGCCTGGAGTGCTCACTCCTCTCTAGCCAAAAACATTCAGTACTTC.

This clonotype has a single count. A junction end diverges from the germline sequence, so it may reflect a read error. The chain joins TRBV7-7 to TRBJ1-3, with 8 bases fitting TRBD1. CDR3 length equals 15 residues. Germline V gene sequence: CDR1 SSHAT, CDR2 FNYEAQ (reference sequence). The CDR3 protein is CASSKDRATGNTIYF. CDR3 bases: TGTGCTAGCAGCAAGGACAGGGCGACTGGAAACACCATATATTTT.

This clonotype is labeled medium-sized (0.01 to 0.1%). This chain connects TRBV11-2 to TRBJ1-1; D not certain. Germline loops: CDR1 SGHAT, CDR2 FQNNGV. Trimming removed 8 bases at V and 6 bases at J, with 13 bases between. The CDR3 runs to 12 residues. This chain's CDR3 is CASGPRAAEAFF. As DNA, the CDR3 is TGTGCCAGCGGACCCCGGGCCGCTGAAGCTTTCTTT.

This chain links TRBV28 with TRBJ1-1, with TRBD1 as a possible D gene (5 bases). Germline V gene sequence: CDR1 MDHEN, CDR2 SYDVKM. The V end was cut by 7 bases, the J end by 4 bases, with 10 bases between. This CDR3 is built from 12 residues. The CDR3 region is CASNEQVTEAFF. DNA for the CDR3: TGTGCCAGCAACGAACAGGTCACTGAAGCTTTCTTT. Filled out from reference TRBV28 and TRBJ1-1, the complete variable domain reads DVKVTQSSRYLVKRTGEKVFLECVQDMDHENMFWYRQDPGLGLRLIYFSYDVKMKEKGDIPEGYSVSREKKERFSLILESASTNQTSMYLCASNEQVTEAFFGQGTRLTVV.

This chain uses TRBV12-5 with TRBJ2-3, with 7 bases lining up with TRBD1. Germline V gene data show CDR1 as LGHNT and CDR2 as FRNRAP. The CDR3 spans 13 residues. With V trimmed by 4 bases and J by 15 bases, 13 bases remained unmatched. This CDR3 is CASGSEPGQPAYF. Here the CDR3 DNA reads TGTGCTAGTGGTTCGGAGCCGGGACAGCCGGCCTATTTT.

This clonotype is medium-sized in the sample. The J gene is TRBJ2-7, the V gene TRBV11-2; tentative D call: TRBD1 (6 bases). Trimming stripped 1 base from V and 10 bases from J, with 17 bases between. This CDR3 is 14 amino acids long. CDR1 is SGHAT and CDR2 is FQNNGV in the germline V gene. As DNA, the CDR3 is TGTGCCAGCAGCTTAGGGAGTACAGGGAGAGTCCAGTACTTC. Its protein is CASSLGSTGRVQYF. Combining the CDR3 with reference TRBV11-2 and TRBJ2-7 gives the whole variable domain EAGVAQSPRYKIIEKRQSVAFWCNPISGHATLYWYQQILGQGPKLLIQFQNNGVVDDSQLPKDRFSAERLKGVDSTLKIQPAKLEDSAVYLCASSLGSTGRVQYFGPGTRLTVT.

A few counts support this clonotype. The chain recombines TRBV29-1 with TRBJ1-2; no clear D gene. The CDR3 contains 12 residues. Trimming left V 0 bases short and J 14 bases short, with 16 bases between. Germline values: CDR1 SQVTM, CDR2 ANQGSEA. The CDR3 DNA reads TGCAGCGTTGAAGATCTTTTCAACGGAGAGACCTTC. Protein product: CSVEDLFNGETF.

In its sample, this clonotype was seen a few times. The rearrangement links TRBV20-1 to TRBJ2-5; weak D call: TRBD2 (6 bases). V gave up 6 bases and J gave up 1 base, with 15 bases separating them. The CDR3 loop spans 14 amino acids. Germline loops: CDR1 DFQATT, CDR2 SNEGSKA (reference sequence). In nucleotides, the CDR3 is TGCAGTGCGCCCTTCGCGGGGCGCCAAGAGACCCAGTACTTC. As protein: CSAPFAGRQETQYF.